Listed below are T cell receptor beta chains from one sample, sequenced in a study of radiotherapy plus CTLA-4 blockade in lung cancer. Clones were sequenced by immunoSEQ multiplex PCR, and TCRdb holds only the in-frame ones, with some missing. The sample carries about 49,000 clones, roughly 85% recorded once. The sample in question was peripheral blood, obtained from a patient treated with radiotherapy plus ipilimumab. The receptors derive from a human donor with non-small cell lung cancer whose response to radiotherapy plus ipilimumab could not be evaluated. CDR3s include the opening cysteine and the closing phenylalanine or tryptophan. D genes are given only for firm matches. Expanded clones are given a class, and other clones once, few, many or no size at all.

d_call: TRBD2
j_call: TRBJ2-1
v_call: TRBV9
clone_size: .
cdr3_nt: TGTGCCAGCAGCGTAATGAGCAGGACTAGCGGCTACAATGAGCAGTTCTTC
cdr3_aa: CASSVMSRTSGYNEQFF

d_call: TRBD1
j_call: TRBJ1-5
v_call: TRBV28
clone_size: .
cdr3_nt: TGTGCCAGCAGTTTCTCCCTCGACAGGGGAGGGTATAGCAATCAGCCCCAGCATTTT
cdr3_aa: CASSFSLDRGGYSNQPQHF

d_call: TRBD1
j_call: TRBJ2-7
v_call: TRBV28
clone_size: .
cdr3_nt: TGTGCCAGTCGGACAGGGCCCTCGAGGGAGCAGTACTTC
cdr3_aa: CASRTGPSREQYF

d_call: .
j_call: TRBJ2-1
v_call: TRBV7-9
clone_size: .
cdr3_nt: TGTGCCAGCAGGCCAGAGGGATACAATGAGCAGTTCTTC
cdr3_aa: CASRPEGYNEQFF

d_call: TRBD1
j_call: TRBJ1-1
v_call: TRBV30
clone_size: once
cdr3_nt: TGTGCCTGGAGTGTCCCTGACAGGGGAATGGGCACTGAAGCTTTCTTT
cdr3_aa: CAWSVPDRGMGTEAFF

d_call: .
j_call: TRBJ2-3
v_call: TRBV10-3
clone_size: .
cdr3_nt: TGTGCCATCAGTTATAGCGGTCCTTCCACAGATACGCAGTATTTT
cdr3_aa: CAISYSGPSTDTQYF

d_call: .
j_call: TRBJ2-3
v_call: TRBV29-1
clone_size: .
cdr3_nt: TGCAGCGTTGAAGAGCGCTACACAGATACGCAGTATTTT
cdr3_aa: CSVEERYTDTQYF

d_call: .
j_call: TRBJ2-1
v_call: TRBV21-1
clone_size: once
cdr3_nt: TGTGCCAGTTCCCGAGGACAGGGGGCCAGGAGGAGGTTCTTC
cdr3_aa: CASSRGQGARRRFF

d_call: .
j_call: TRBJ2-5
v_call: TRBV11-3
clone_size: .
cdr3_nt: TGTGCCAGCAGCCTAAGTGCAACCCGGGAGACCCAGTACTTC
cdr3_aa: CASSLSATRETQYF

d_call: TRBD2
j_call: TRBJ2-1
v_call: TRBV7-2
clone_size: .
cdr3_nt: TGTGCCAGCAGCGAAACCGGGAGGGGAACGTTCTTC
cdr3_aa: CASSETGRGTFF

d_call: .
j_call: TRBJ1-3
v_call: TRBV28
clone_size: .
cdr3_nt: TGTGCCAGCAGTTTACAAGAAGGGGGGGTTTGGCACGCTGGAAACACCATATATTTT
cdr3_aa: CASSLQEGGVWHAGNTIYF

d_call: TRBD1
j_call: TRBJ2-5
v_call: TRBV28
clone_size: .
cdr3_nt: TGTGCCAGCAGCGCCCGCGGGACAGGCCAAGAGACCCAGTACTTC
cdr3_aa: CASSARGTGQETQYF

d_call: .
j_call: TRBJ2-7
v_call: TRBV27
clone_size: .
cdr3_nt: TGTGCCAGCAGTTTTCAGGGCTACGAGCAGTACTTC
cdr3_aa: CASSFQGYEQYF

d_call: TRBD2
j_call: TRBJ2-1
v_call: TRBV7-3
clone_size: .
cdr3_nt: TGTGCCAGCAGACCGACTAGCGGGAGCTCCTACAATGAGCAGTTCTTC
cdr3_aa: CASRPTSGSSYNEQFF

d_call: .
j_call: TRBJ1-3
v_call: TRBV21-1
clone_size: .
cdr3_nt: TGTGCCAGCAGCAAAGTAACAGGGCGTATGATTTATCCTGGAAACACCATATATTTT
cdr3_aa: CASSKVTGRMIYPGNTIYF

d_call: TRBD2
j_call: TRBJ2-1
v_call: TRBV28
clone_size: once
cdr3_nt: TGTGCCACTAGAGGGCTAGCGGGAGGGCTATCCTACAATGAGCAGTTCTTC
cdr3_aa: CATRGLAGGLSYNEQFF

d_call: .
j_call: TRBJ2-7
v_call: TRBV4-3
clone_size: .
cdr3_nt: TGCGCCAGCAGCCAAGACAGGTCCTCCTACGAGCAGTACTTC
cdr3_aa: CASSQDRSSYEQYF

d_call: .
j_call: TRBJ2-5
v_call: TRBV28
clone_size: .
cdr3_nt: TGTGCCATAAGGGGGGGCGAAGAGACCCAGTACTTC
cdr3_aa: CAIRGGEETQYF

d_call: TRBD2
j_call: TRBJ2-1
v_call: TRBV2
clone_size: once
cdr3_nt: TGTGCCAGCAGGATACCGGGACTAGCGGGAGGGCCGGGTAACAATGAGCAGTTCTTC
cdr3_aa: CASRIPGLAGGPGNNEQFF

d_call: TRBD1
j_call: TRBJ1-2
v_call: TRBV15
clone_size: .
cdr3_nt: TGTGCCACCAGCGGGAACAGGGGGAGCCACTATGGCTACACCTTC
cdr3_aa: CATSGNRGSHYGYTF

d_call: .
j_call: TRBJ2-7
v_call: TRBV7-9
clone_size: .
cdr3_nt: TGTGCCAGCAGCTTAGCGGTGGGGCAGACCTACGAGCAGTACTTC
cdr3_aa: CASSLAVGQTYEQYF

d_call: TRBD1
j_call: TRBJ1-5
v_call: TRBV29-1
clone_size: .
cdr3_nt: TGCAGCGTTGGACAGGGGTATCAGCCCCAGCATTTT
cdr3_aa: CSVGQGYQPQHF

d_call: .
j_call: TRBJ2-7
v_call: TRBV4-3
clone_size: .
cdr3_nt: TGCGCCAGCAGCCAAGATCAGGGCCCCCTCTACGAGCAGTACTTC
cdr3_aa: CASSQDQGPLYEQYF

d_call: .
j_call: TRBJ2-5
v_call: TRBV20-1
clone_size: .
cdr3_nt: TGCAGTGCTAGGCAGTTGGAGACCCAGTACTTC
cdr3_aa: CSARQLETQYF

d_call: TRBD2
j_call: TRBJ2-1
v_call: TRBV5-4
clone_size: .
cdr3_nt: TGTGCCAGCAGCTTTAGCGGGAGTGGGGCCAATGAGCAGTTCTTC
cdr3_aa: CASSFSGSGANEQFF

d_call: .
j_call: TRBJ2-2
v_call: TRBV12-5
clone_size: .
cdr3_nt: TGTGCTAGTGGTTTGTCCCCAACCGGGGAGCTGTTTTTT
cdr3_aa: CASGLSPTGELFF

d_call: TRBD1
j_call: TRBJ2-7
v_call: TRBV5-1
clone_size: .
cdr3_nt: TGCGCCAGCAGTTTGGGACAGGGTTTAGTATACGAGCAGTACTTC
cdr3_aa: CASSLGQGLVYEQYF

d_call: TRBD1
j_call: TRBJ1-1
v_call: TRBV19
clone_size: .
cdr3_nt: TGTGCCAGTAGTTTCTCCCGACAGGGAAACACTGAAGCTTTCTTT
cdr3_aa: CASSFSRQGNTEAFF

d_call: TRBD1
j_call: TRBJ2-4
v_call: TRBV2
clone_size: .
cdr3_nt: TGTGCCAGCAGTCGACAGGGTACGAACATTCAGTACTTC
cdr3_aa: CASSRQGTNIQYF

d_call: .
j_call: TRBJ2-1
v_call: TRBV18
clone_size: .
cdr3_nt: TGTGCCAGCTCACCAAGTGTCGGGAGTGGCTACAATGAGCAGTTCTTC
cdr3_aa: CASSPSVGSGYNEQFF

d_call: TRBD2
j_call: TRBJ2-1
v_call: TRBV27
clone_size: .
cdr3_nt: TGTGCCAGCAGGGGACTAGCGGGTTACTACAATGAGCAGTTCTTC
cdr3_aa: CASRGLAGYYNEQFF

d_call: .
j_call: TRBJ1-3
v_call: TRBV7-6
clone_size: .
cdr3_nt: TGTGCCAGCAGCTTAGTCACTCTGGGGGGCTCTGGAAACACCATATATTTT
cdr3_aa: CASSLVTLGGSGNTIYF

d_call: TRBD2
j_call: TRBJ2-1
v_call: TRBV6-5
clone_size: .
cdr3_nt: TGTGCCAGCACCGTAGCGGGAGAGGACTACAATGAGCAGTTCTTC
cdr3_aa: CASTVAGEDYNEQFF

d_call: TRBD1
j_call: TRBJ1-4
v_call: TRBV11-2
clone_size: .
cdr3_nt: TGTGCCAGCAGCATGGGACAGGGTGGGGAAAAACTGTTTTTT
cdr3_aa: CASSMGQGGEKLFF

d_call: .
j_call: TRBJ2-7
v_call: TRBV6-4
clone_size: .
cdr3_nt: TGTGCCAGCATCATAATCTACTGCGAGCAGTACTTC
cdr3_aa: CASIIIYCEQYF

d_call: TRBD2
j_call: TRBJ2-7
v_call: TRBV19
clone_size: .
cdr3_nt: TGTGCCAGTAGTCCCCGGGACTACCGCTACGAGCAGTACTTC
cdr3_aa: CASSPRDYRYEQYF

d_call: .
j_call: TRBJ1-3
v_call: TRBV5-4
clone_size: .
cdr3_nt: TGTGCCAGCAGCTTTGGTCCTGGTGGGGGGACTGGAAACACCATATATTTT
cdr3_aa: CASSFGPGGGTGNTIYF

d_call: TRBD1
j_call: TRBJ2-3
v_call: TRBV18
clone_size: .
cdr3_nt: TGTGCCAGCTCACCATTCCTGGACAGGGGTTCGTCTAGCACAGATACGCAGTATTTT
cdr3_aa: CASSPFLDRGSSSTDTQYF

d_call: TRBD1
j_call: TRBJ1-5
v_call: TRBV28
clone_size: once
cdr3_nt: TGTGCCAGCAGTTTTAGGGACAGGGGCCTGAGGCCCCAGCATTTT
cdr3_aa: CASSFRDRGLRPQHF

d_call: TRBD1
j_call: TRBJ2-5
v_call: TRBV5-1
clone_size: .
cdr3_nt: TGCGCCAGCAGAGGACAGGGGCCGAAGGAGACCCAGTACTTC
cdr3_aa: CASRGQGPKETQYF

d_call: .
j_call: TRBJ2-7
v_call: TRBV6-5
clone_size: few
cdr3_nt: TGTGCCAGCAGTTACCGGCTAGGACAGCCTTCATACGAGCAGTACTTC
cdr3_aa: CASSYRLGQPSYEQYF

d_call: TRBD2
j_call: TRBJ2-1
v_call: TRBV30
clone_size: .
cdr3_nt: TGTGCCTGGAATCTGGGACTAGCGGGTTACAATGAGCAGTTCTTC
cdr3_aa: CAWNLGLAGYNEQFF

d_call: .
j_call: TRBJ2-2
v_call: TRBV4-3
clone_size: few
cdr3_nt: TGCGCCAGCAGCCAAGATACCGGCGGGGAGCTGTTTTTT
cdr3_aa: CASSQDTGGELFF

d_call: TRBD1
j_call: TRBJ2-1
v_call: TRBV29-1
clone_size: .
cdr3_nt: TGCAGCGTTGCGGGACAGTACAATGAGCAGTTCTTC
cdr3_aa: CSVAGQYNEQFF

d_call: .
j_call: TRBJ2-5
v_call: TRBV7-2
clone_size: .
cdr3_nt: TGTGCCAGCAGCTTAGGGACTCCGGCCCACCAAGAGACCCAGTACTTC
cdr3_aa: CASSLGTPAHQETQYF

d_call: .
j_call: TRBJ1-2
v_call: TRBV28
clone_size: .
cdr3_nt: TGTGCCAGCAGGCAGAGTCATGGGCAGGGCTTCGGCTATGGCTACACCTTC
cdr3_aa: CASRQSHGQGFGYGYTF

d_call: TRBD1
j_call: TRBJ1-5
v_call: TRBV28
clone_size: .
cdr3_nt: TGTGCCAGCAGGAGTAGACAGGGGGCCTCGAGCAATCAGCCCCAGCATTTT
cdr3_aa: CASRSRQGASSNQPQHF

d_call: .
j_call: TRBJ1-2
v_call: TRBV2
clone_size: .
cdr3_nt: TGTGCCAGCAGCCAGGGGACACTAAACTATGGCTACACCTTC
cdr3_aa: CASSQGTLNYGYTF

d_call: .
j_call: TRBJ1-5
v_call: TRBV5-1
clone_size: .
cdr3_nt: TGCGCCAGCAGCGTAGGGGGTATTAGCAATCAGCCCCAGCATTTT
cdr3_aa: CASSVGGISNQPQHF

d_call: .
j_call: TRBJ1-1
v_call: TRBV9
clone_size: .
cdr3_nt: TGTGCCAGCAGCGTGGCGGGCGGTGCTCCCACTGAAGCTTTCTTT
cdr3_aa: CASSVAGGAPTEAFF

d_call: TRBD1
j_call: TRBJ2-4
v_call: TRBV5-1
clone_size: .
cdr3_nt: TGCGCCAGCAGCTTGGCCGGACAGGTCACAAACATTCAGTACTTC
cdr3_aa: CASSLAGQVTNIQYF

d_call: .
j_call: TRBJ1-5
v_call: TRBV6-1
clone_size: .
cdr3_nt: TGTGCCAGCAGTCCAGGGGCGACGGGCAATCAGCCCCAGCATTTT
cdr3_aa: CASSPGATGNQPQHF